This is a list of T cell receptor beta chains from one sample in a study of blood T cell repertoires in COVID-19. Measured with immunoSEQ multiplex PCR; TCRdb has only the in-frame clones, and not every one. The table includes some 110,000 clones, about 91% detected once. Sample: peripheral blood. All receptors derive from a human donor in a cohort sampled during active COVID-19. The CDR3 runs from the conserved cysteine through the conserved F or W. A D gene is named only where the DNA matches it firmly. Rows may omit the clone size; those that give it use once, few, many or a size class.

v_call	j_call	clone_size	d_call	cdr3_nt	cdr3_aa
TRBV27	TRBJ1-6	-	TRBD1	TGTGCCAGCAGTTCCTCGGGACAGCCAAATTCACCCCTCCACTTT	CASSSSGQPNSPLHF
TRBV28	TRBJ1-5	-	-	TGTGCCAGCAGCTTCCGGGGAGATAATAGCAATCAGCCCCAGCATTTT	CASSFRGDNSNQPQHF
TRBV9	TRBJ1-2	-	-	TGTGCCAGCAGCGTAGAGTCAGGGTTTGGCGGTGGCTACACCTTC	CASSVESGFGGGYTF
TRBV28	TRBJ1-2	-	-	TGTGCCAGCAGTTTGGGGGACACTAGCTATGGCTACACCTTC	CASSLGDTSYGYTF
TRBV5-5	TRBJ1-4	-	-	TGTGCCAGCAGCCCCCAGGGAAGAGAAGAAAAACTGTTTTTT	CASSPQGREEKLFF
TRBV7-2	TRBJ2-1	-	-	TGTGCCAGCAGCTTATCTTACGGGGGATACAATGAGCAGTTCTTC	CASSLSYGGYNEQFF
TRBV27	TRBJ2-7	few	TRBD1	TGTGCCAGCAGTTTTGGACAGGCCTACGAGCAGTACTTC	CASSFGQAYEQYF
TRBV7-2	TRBJ2-7	-	-	TGTGCCAGCAGCGGCAATCCGGGATCCACCTACGAGCAGTACTTC	CASSGNPGSTYEQYF
TRBV13	TRBJ2-2	once	-	TGTGCCAGCAGCCTCCAGGCGAGGGAAGGCGGGGAGCTGTTTTTT	CASSLQAREGGELFF
TRBV5-1	TRBJ2-3	-	-	TGCGCCAGCAGCGGCACTATCCCTGCCTCAGATACGCAGTATTTT	CASSGTIPASDTQYF
TRBV9	TRBJ2-7	-	-	TGTGCCAGCAGCGTAGATTTGGGCGCGTCCTACGAGCAGTACTTC	CASSVDLGASYEQYF
TRBV3-1/TRBV3-2	TRBJ1-2	-	TRBD1	TGTGCCAGCAGCCCCGGGACAGGGGGCTCTGTGGACTATGGCTACACCTTC	CASSPGTGGSVDYGYTF
TRBV25-1	TRBJ2-3	-	-	TGTGCCAGCAGTGATGAGATTACGCAGTATTTT	CASSDEITQYF
TRBV12-5	TRBJ2-1	-	TRBD2	TGTGCTAGTGGTTTGGCGGGACTAGCGGGAGGGCGTCTCAATGAGCAGTTCTTC	CASGLAGLAGGRLNEQFF
TRBV28	TRBJ2-7	-	-	TGTGCCAGCAGTCCCTTCAGTTACGAGCAGTACTTC	CASSPFSYEQYF
TRBV11-3	TRBJ1-6	-	TRBD1	TGTGCCAGCAGCGGCGGGACAGGGGATTCACCCCTCCACTTT	CASSGGTGDSPLHF
TRBV4-2	TRBJ2-3	-	-	TGTGCCAGCAGCCAGGGCAGGGGTCGGGACCCCAGCACAGATACGCAGTATTTT	CASSQGRGRDPSTDTQYF
TRBV9	TRBJ1-5	few	-	TGTGCCAGCAGCGTAGAAGGAGGGCCCCAGCATTTT	CASSVEGGPQHF
TRBV28	TRBJ1-3	-	TRBD1	TGTGCCAGCAGTCACCTACAGGGGGCTGGAAACACCATATATTTT	CASSHLQGAGNTIYF
TRBV19	TRBJ1-6	-	-	TGTGCCAGTAGTGGTGGACAGCTTAATTCACCCCTCCACTTT	CASSGGQLNSPLHF
TRBV13	TRBJ2-1	-	TRBD1	TGTGCCAGCAGCTTAGAGAGACAGGGCCTTTCCTACAATGAGCAGTTCTTC	CASSLERQGLSYNEQFF
TRBV25-1	TRBJ2-3	-	-	TGTGCCAGCAGTGAAGGGTTCGGAGGGGATACGCAGTATTTT	CASSEGFGGDTQYF
TRBV13	TRBJ2-1	-	TRBD2	TGTGCCAGCAGCTTAGCTAGCGGGAGGGTCAATGAGCAGTTCTTC	CASSLASGRVNEQFF
TRBV28	TRBJ2-3	-	-	TGTGCCACCCAGTATTTGAGCACAGATACGCAGTATTTT	CATQYLSTDTQYF
TRBV12-3/TRBV12-4	TRBJ1-1	-	-	TGTGCCAGCAGTTTTGGGGGGAGCACTGAAGCTTTCTTT	CASSFGGSTEAFF
TRBV6-2/TRBV6-3	TRBJ1-2	few	-	TGTGCCAGCAGTGGGGGCCTGCAGGCGGGCTACACCTTC	CASSGGLQAGYTF
TRBV7-9	TRBJ2-7	-	-	TGTGCCAGCAGCCAGGTTGGGTACGAGCAGTACTTC	CASSQVGYEQYF
TRBV7-8	TRBJ1-5	-	TRBD1	TGTGCCAGCAGCTCCCATCGGGACAGCAAGTATAGCAATCAGCCCCAGCATTTT	CASSSHRDSKYSNQPQHF
TRBV12-3/TRBV12-4	TRBJ1-1	-	-	TGTGCCAGCAGTTTCGGGGGACCCTTCTTT	CASSFGGPFF
TRBV7-2	TRBJ2-7	-	-	TGTGCCAGCAGCTTAGGCCTAGCAAGGGACGAGCAGTACTTC	CASSLGLARDEQYF
TRBV27	TRBJ2-7	-	TRBD2	TGTGCCAGCGGACTAGCCTACGAGCAGTACTTC	CASGLAYEQYF
TRBV20-1	TRBJ2-1	-	TRBD2	TGCAGTGCTAGTGGGGGGGGAGTAGGGTTTTACAATGAGCAGTTCTTC	CSASGGGVGFYNEQFF
TRBV30	TRBJ2-2	-	-	TGTGCCTGTCCTTCGGACTCCTCGAGCACCGGGGAGCTGTTTTTT	CACPSDSSSTGELFF
TRBV7-9	TRBJ2-3	-	-	TGTGCCAGCAGCACTGGGGGAGGAACAGATACGCAGTATTTT	CASSTGGGTDTQYF
TRBV23-1	TRBJ2-7	-	-	TGCGCCAGCAGACACTTTATACAGAGCTCCTACGAGCAGTACTTC	CASRHFIQSSYEQYF
TRBV5-1	TRBJ2-5	-	TRBD2	TGCGCCAGCAGCTTATTGGCTAGCGGGAGTAGAGAGACCCAGTACTTC	CASSLLASGSRETQYF
TRBV28	TRBJ2-7	-	TRBD1	TGTGCCAGCAGTTTGATGGGGACAGGGCTAACCGAGCAGTACTTC	CASSLMGTGLTEQYF
TRBV7-6	TRBJ2-1	-	-	TGTGCCAGCAGCTTGCTGGGGGGAGTATCCTACAATGAGCAGTTCTTC	CASSLLGGVSYNEQFF
TRBV6-2/TRBV6-3	TRBJ2-6	-	-	TGTGCCAGCAGTCTCCAGTGGGCCAACGTCCTGACTTTC	CASSLQWANVLTF
TRBV24-1	TRBJ2-2	-	-	TGTGCCACCAGTGATTTAGGGGTGAAAGGGACCGGGGAGCTGTTTTTT	CATSDLGVKGTGELFF
TRBV5-8	TRBJ2-5	-	TRBD1	TGTGCCAGCCCTGAAGGACAGGGCCCCCAAGAGACCCAGTACTTC	CASPEGQGPQETQYF
TRBV5-6	TRBJ1-2	-	TRBD1	TGTGCCAGCAGCCTGTCGGACAGGGCGGGAGGCTACACCTTC	CASSLSDRAGGYTF